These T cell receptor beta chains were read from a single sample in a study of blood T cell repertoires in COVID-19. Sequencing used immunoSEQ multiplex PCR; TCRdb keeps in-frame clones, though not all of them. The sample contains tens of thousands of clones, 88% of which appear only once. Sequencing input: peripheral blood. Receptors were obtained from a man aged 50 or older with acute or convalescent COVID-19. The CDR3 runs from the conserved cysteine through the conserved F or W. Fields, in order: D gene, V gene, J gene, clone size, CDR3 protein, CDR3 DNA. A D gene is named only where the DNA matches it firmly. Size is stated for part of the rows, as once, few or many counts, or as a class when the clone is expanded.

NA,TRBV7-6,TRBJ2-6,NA,CASSLGGQRANVLTF,TGTGCCAGCAGCTTGGGAGGCCAAAGGGCCAACGTCCTGACTTTC
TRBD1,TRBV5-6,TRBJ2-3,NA,CASSLIQGGTDTQYF,TGTGCCAGCAGCTTGATACAGGGGGGCACAGATACGCAGTATTTT
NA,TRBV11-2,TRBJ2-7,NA,CASSLDRTGREQYF,TGTGCCAGCAGCTTAGATCGTACAGGCCGCGAGCAGTACTTC
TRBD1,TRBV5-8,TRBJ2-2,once,CASSPRQGFVTGELFF,TGTGCCAGCAGCCCGAGACAGGGGTTTGTCACCGGGGAGCTGTTTTTT
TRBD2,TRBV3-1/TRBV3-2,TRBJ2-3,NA,CASSLSAGGGTDTQYF,TGTGCCAGCAGCCTTTCAGCGGGGGGCGGGACAGATACGCAGTATTTT
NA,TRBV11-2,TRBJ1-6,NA,CASSAARAGGPLHF,TGTGCCAGCAGCGCGGCGAGGGCTGGGGGCCCCCTCCACTTT
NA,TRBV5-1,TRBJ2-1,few,CASSFLGAYNEQFF,TGCGCCAGCAGCTTTTTGGGAGCTTACAATGAGCAGTTCTTC
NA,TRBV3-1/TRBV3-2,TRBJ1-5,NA,CASSQGLSTQHF,TGTGCCAGCAGCCAAGGACTGTCGACCCAGCATTTT
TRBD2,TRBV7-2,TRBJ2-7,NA,CASSLLAGGTSYEQYF,TGTGCCAGCAGCTTGCTAGCGGGGGGAACCTCCTACGAGCAGTACTTC
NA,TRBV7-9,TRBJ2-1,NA,CASSPTGPNYPNEQFF,TGTGCCAGCAGTCCAACAGGTCCCAACTATCCCAATGAGCAGTTCTTC
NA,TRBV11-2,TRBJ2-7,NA,CASSLPGGAISQYF,TGTGCCAGCAGCCTCCCCGGCGGAGCCATAAGCCAGTACTTC
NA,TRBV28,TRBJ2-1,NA,CASYSPEASSYNEQFF,TGTGCCAGCTACAGCCCGGAGGCCAGCTCCTACAATGAGCAGTTCTTC
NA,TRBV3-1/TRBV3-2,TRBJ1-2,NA,CASSYNRVGYGYTF,TGTGCCAGCAGCTATAACAGAGTGGGCTATGGCTACACCTTC
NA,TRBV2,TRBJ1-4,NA,CASSLLGQELFF,TGTGCCAGCAGCCTCCTTGGGCAGGAACTGTTTTTT